The next 13 T cell receptor beta chains were all read from a single sample in a study of shared clonotypes between healthy human individuals. The naive CD8 fraction comprised CD45RO-negative cells positively selected for CCR7 and excluded terminally differentiated effector memory CD45RA+ cells. The table came from immunoSEQ multiplex PCR; TCRdb's copy has only in-frame clones and leaves some out. The profile shows around 600,000 clones, roughly 95% of them singletons. The sample consisted of naive CD8+ T cells sorted from blood. These receptors were obtained from a woman aged 25-40 years in good health.

For the CDR3, the DNA is TGTGCCAGCAGTTATACGGGAAGCTCGGAAGCTTTCTTT. This translates into CASSYTGSSEAFF. This chain links TRBV6-5 with TRBJ1-1; no clear D gene. The length of the CDR3 is 13 residues. Germline CDR1 and CDR2: MNHEY and SVGAGI. V was trimmed by 3 bases and J by 8 bases, leaving 13 bases between them.

The rearrangement links TRBV6-5 to TRBJ2-7; D is uncertain. V lost 2 bases, J lost 2 bases, and 7 bases lay in between. Germline V CDR1 and CDR2: MNHEY, SVGAGI. The CDR3 is made up of 13 amino acids. The CDR3 DNA follows: TGTGCCAGCAGTTACGGGAAGGCCTACGAGCAGTACTTC. This codes for CASSYGKAYEQYF.

Turning to this clone: Within the sample, other DNA sequences also encode this same CDR3. This chain links TRBV13 with TRBJ2-7; D unresolved. V was clipped by 0 bases and J by 4 bases, with 4 bases between them. Germline CDR1 PRHDT, CDR2 FYEKMQ (reference sequence). CDR3 size: 12 residues. Written as DNA, the CDR3 is TGTGCCAGCAGCTTAGGGGTGTACGAGCAGTACTTC. It specifies CASSLGVYEQYF.

This chain connects TRBV5-1 to TRBJ2-7; no clear D gene. V was trimmed by 1 base and J by 2 bases, leaving 7 bases between them. The CDR3 contains 13 residues. Germline V gene sequence: CDR1 SGHRS, CDR2 YFSETQ. This CDR3 reads CASSLNTAYEQYF. For the CDR3, the DNA is TGCGCCAGCAGCTTGAACACCGCCTACGAGCAGTACTTC.

The V call is TRBV4-2, the J call TRBJ2-7, with TRBD1 matching 7 bases. V lost 4 bases to trimming and J lost 4 bases; unmatched junction nucleotides: 7. The germline V gene has CDR1 LGHNA and CDR2 YNFKEQ. The CDR3 spans 14 residues. The CDR3 sequence: CASSLGTDKYEQYF. The DNA of the CDR3 is TGTGCCAGCAGCCTCGGGACAGACAAATACGAGCAGTACTTC.

This chain connects TRBV11-2 to TRBJ2-7; 9 positions match TRBD2. CDR1 is SGHAT, CDR2 FQNNGV, per germline. The V gene end was trimmed by 4 bases and the J gene end by 2 bases; junction bases not matched to a gene: 3. The CDR3 length is 14 residues. The CDR3 is CASSSERGAYEQYF. CDR3 DNA sequence: TGTGCCAGCAGCTCCGAGCGGGGGGCCTACGAGCAGTACTTC. Based on the CDR3 plus reference TRBV11-2 and TRBJ2-7, the full variable domain is EAGVAQSPRYKIIEKRQSVAFWCNPISGHATLYWYQQILGQGPKLLIQFQNNGVVDDSQLPKDRFSAERLKGVDSTLKIQPAKLEDSAVYLCASSSERGAYEQYFGPGTRLTVT.

The chain employs TRBV5-6 and TRBJ2-1; perhaps D is TRBD1 or TRBD2 (5 bases each). The CDR3 has 16 residues. Germline lookup yields CDR1 SGHDT and CDR2 YYEEEE. V lost 3 bases and J 7 bases, leaving 20 bases between the germline ends. The CDR3 reads CASSSRWDGSSNEQFF. CDR3 nucleotide sequence: TGTGCCAGCAGCTCACGTTGGGACGGGTCTTCTAATGAGCAGTTCTTC.

V gene TRBV10-3 combines with J gene TRBJ2-1, with D tentatively TRBD1 or TRBD2 (5 bases each). CDR1 is ENHRY, CDR2 SYGVKD, per germline. V was cut by 0 bases and J by 0 bases, with 15 bases left in between. CDR3 length: 18 residues. The CDR3, as DNA: TGTGCCATCAGTGAGTCGATTAGGGCTGGGGGCTCCTACAATGAGCAGTTCTTC. It yields the protein CAISESIRAGGSYNEQFF.

The rearrangement links TRBV30 to TRBJ2-5; D unresolved. From germline, CDR1 is GTSNPN and CDR2 SVGIG (reference sequence). The CDR3 has 13 amino acids. V dropped 4 bases and J dropped 5 bases, with 14 bases sitting between them. CDR3 nucleotides: TGTGCCTGGATCGGGCCCCCGGGCGAGACCCAGTACTTC. As protein: CAWIGPPGETQYF.

The genes are TRBV7-9 and TRBJ2-1; D may be TRBD2 (5 bases). CDR1 SEHNR and CDR2 FQNEAQ come from the germline V gene (reference sequence). CDR3 length: 15 amino acids. The ends were cut back, 5 bases at V and 4 bases at J, with 15 bases in the middle. CDR3 sequence reads: CASSRLNGIYNEQFF. The CDR3 nucleotides read TGTGCCAGCAGCCGCCTGAACGGGATTTACAATGAGCAGTTCTTC.

On this clone itself: Within the sample, other DNA sequences also encode this same CDR3. The rearrangement joins TRBV28 to TRBJ2-7; TRBD1 aligns across 11 bases. Germline V gene lookup returns CDR1 MDHEN and CDR2 SYDVKM. V gave up 5 bases and J gave up 4 bases; unmatched junction bases: 4. This CDR3 is built from 14 residues. This chain's CDR3 is CASSIGQGAYEQYF. The CDR3 DNA follows: TGTGCCAGCAGTATCGGACAGGGGGCGTACGAGCAGTACTTC.

The chain has TRBV27 and TRBJ1-6; tentative D call: TRBD1 (6 bases). There are 14 residues in the CDR3. From germline, CDR1 is MNHEY and CDR2 SMNVEV (reference sequence). The ends were cut back, 2 bases at V and 5 bases at J, with 7 bases in the middle. DNA for the CDR3: TGTGCCAGCAGTTTAAAGGGGGATAATTCACCCCTCCACTTT. Its translation is CASSLKGDNSPLHF.

This clone was observed once. Written as DNA, the CDR3 is TGTGCCTGGAGTGCCTATATTTATGACGAGCAGTACTTC. Its protein is CAWSAYIYDEQYF. The V call is TRBV30, the J call TRBJ2-7; D is unresolved. The CDR3 spans 13 residues. In germline, CDR1 is GTSNPN, CDR2 SVGIG (reference sequence). Trimming left V 1 base short and J 5 bases short, with 12 bases between.